This T cell receptor beta chain comes out of a study of blood T cells in healthy people across ages. CDR3 length: 14 residues. V lost 5 bases, J lost 3 bases, and 14 bases lay in between. In germline, CDR1 is SGHTA, CDR2 FQGNSA. Study-wide results and caveats: Those diversity estimates obtained from one million T cells were thought to be underestimates. Strong correlation existed between TCR beta diversity and naive T cell percentage. Because sorting was not performed, PBMCs prevented conclusive naive versus antigen-experienced comparison. TCR beta diversity per million T cells fell roughly linearly with age.

A J-beta primer mix and a sample-barcoded 5' primer were used in a second PCR of about 6 to 12 cycles. TCRdb re-called the 5' RACE reads through MiXCR, storing one row per CDR3 protein. The sample carries more than 700,000 distinct CDR3 sequences, about 42% recorded once. Of note for this clonotype: The target antigen is unknown.

V is TRBV7-2 and J is TRBJ2-7; perhaps TRBD1 as D (6 bases). The source is an older man in good health. Sequenced input: blood. The CDR3 DNA is TGTGCCAGCAGCCCCACAGGGAACCTCTACGAGCAGTACTTC. Encoded protein: CASSPTGNLYEQYF.